Listed here are 5 T cell receptor beta chains from one sample, sequenced in a study of CD8 T cells in Susac syndrome. Roughly 0.45 to 1 ug RNA was reverse transcribed with random hexamers. Each CDR3 protein is one row after TCRdb ran MiXCR on the immunoSEQ multiplex PCR reads. The table includes about 210,000 distinct CDR3 sequences, around 95% detected once. The specimen sequenced was CD4+ T cells from PBMCs. These receptors were obtained from a human donor with multiple sclerosis.

CDR3 DNA: TGTGCCAGCAGTGACGGCCGGTGGGAATCCTACGAGCAGTACGTC. It codes for CASSDGRWESYEQYV. V gene TRBV2 combines with J gene TRBJ2-7, with D hard to call. Trimming pared 3 bases from V and 1 base from J, leaving 13 bases between. The CDR3 runs to 15 residues. From germline, CDR1 is SNHLY and CDR2 FYNNEI.

This sequence joins TRBV12-3 or TRBV12-4 and TRBJ1-2; D unclear. This CDR3 is 14 amino acids long. V was trimmed by 0 bases and J by 2 bases, leaving 7 bases between them. CDR3 protein: CASSLASKNYGYTF. The DNA for the CDR3 is TGTGCCAGCAGTTTAGCGAGCAAGAACTATGGCTACACCTTC.

This clonotype occurred a few times. The chain has TRBV7-9 and TRBJ1-2; D remains ambiguous. This CDR3 spans 12 amino acids. V was pared by 1 base and J by 4 bases, with 4 bases between. Germline V gene lookup returns CDR1 SEHNR and CDR2 FQNEAQ (reference sequence). CDR3 bases: TGTGCCAGCAGCTTAGATCCCTATGGCTACACCTTC. Amino acids: CASSLDPYGYTF. Full variable domain (missing parts from reference TRBV7-9 and TRBJ1-2): DTGVSQNPRHKITKRGQNVTFRCDPISEHNRLYWYRQTLGQGPEFLTYFQNEAQLEKSRLLSDRFSAERPKGSFSTLEIQRTEQGDSAMYLCASSLDPYGYTFGSGTRLTVV.

This chain joins TRBV29-1 and TRBJ1-2, with 8 bases matching TRBD1. V dropped 6 bases and J dropped 6; count of bases not matched to a gene: 6. Germline CDR1 and CDR2: SQVTM and ANQGSEA. This CDR3 has 12 amino acids. This CDR3 reads CSVGTGTNGYTF. CDR3 in DNA: TGCAGCGTGGGGACAGGAACTAATGGCTACACCTTC.

J is TRBJ1-2 and V is TRBV29-1; unclear D gene. The germline CDR1 and CDR2 sequences are SQVTM and ANQGSEA. This CDR3 spans 12 amino acids. V was pared by 5 bases and J by 2 bases, with 9 bases between. The CDR3 DNA sequence: TGCAGCGTTCAGGACGGGAACTATGGCTACACCTTC. Translating it yields CSVQDGNYGYTF.